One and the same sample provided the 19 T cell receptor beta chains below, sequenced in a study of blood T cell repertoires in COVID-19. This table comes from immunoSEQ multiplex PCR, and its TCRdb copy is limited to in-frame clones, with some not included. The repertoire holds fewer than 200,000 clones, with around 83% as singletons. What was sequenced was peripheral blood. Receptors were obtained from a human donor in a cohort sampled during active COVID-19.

For the CDR3, the DNA is TGTGCCAGCAGCTTAGAACAGATCGAAAAACTGTTTTTT. Translation: CASSLEQIEKLFF. The chain links TRBV11-2 to TRBJ1-4; D is unclear. V lost 0 bases and J lost 8, with 7 bases in between. CDR3 size: 13 residues. Germline CDR1 and CDR2: SGHAT and FQNNGV.

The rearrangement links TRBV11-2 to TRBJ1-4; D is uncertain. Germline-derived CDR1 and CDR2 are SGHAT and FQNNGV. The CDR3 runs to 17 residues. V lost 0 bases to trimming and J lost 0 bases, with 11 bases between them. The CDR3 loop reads CASSLDRGFATNEKLFF. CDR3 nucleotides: TGTGCCAGCAGCTTAGATCGAGGGTTTGCAACTAATGAAAAACTGTTTTTT.

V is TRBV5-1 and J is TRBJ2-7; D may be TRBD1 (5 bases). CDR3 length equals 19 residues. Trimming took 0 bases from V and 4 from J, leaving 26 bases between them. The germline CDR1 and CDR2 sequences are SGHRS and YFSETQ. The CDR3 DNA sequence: TGCGCCAGCAGCTTGGGGGCAGGGCACCAATCCAGATGGATTTACGAGCAGTACTTC. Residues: CASSLGAGHQSRWIYEQYF.

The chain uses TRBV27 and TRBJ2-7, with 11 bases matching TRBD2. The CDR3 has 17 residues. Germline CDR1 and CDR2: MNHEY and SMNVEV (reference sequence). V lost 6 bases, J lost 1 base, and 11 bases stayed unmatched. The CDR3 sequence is CASSRPSGGTISYEQYF. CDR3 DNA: TGTGCCAGCAGCCGCCCTAGCGGGGGGACCATATCCTACGAGCAGTACTTC.

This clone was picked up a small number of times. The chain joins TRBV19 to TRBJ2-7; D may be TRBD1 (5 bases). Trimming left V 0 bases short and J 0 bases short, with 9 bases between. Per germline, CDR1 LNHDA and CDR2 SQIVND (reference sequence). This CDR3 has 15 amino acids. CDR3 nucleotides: TGTGCCAGTAGTATAGACCCCGGACACTCCTACGAGCAGTACTTC. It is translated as CASSIDPGHSYEQYF.

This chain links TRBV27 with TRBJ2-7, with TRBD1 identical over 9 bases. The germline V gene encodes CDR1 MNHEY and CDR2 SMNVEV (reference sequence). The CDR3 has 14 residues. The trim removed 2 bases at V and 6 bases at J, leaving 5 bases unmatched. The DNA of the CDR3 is TGTGCCAGCAGTTTAAGGGGACAGGGTAGCGAGCAGTACTTC. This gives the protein CASSLRGQGSEQYF.

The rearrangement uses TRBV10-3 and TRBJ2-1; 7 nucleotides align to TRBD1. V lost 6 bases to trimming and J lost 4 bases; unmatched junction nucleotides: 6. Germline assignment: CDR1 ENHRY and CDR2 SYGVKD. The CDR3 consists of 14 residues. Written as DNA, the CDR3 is TGTGCCATCAGCCCGGGACAGTTTTACAATGAGCAGTTCTTC. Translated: CAISPGQFYNEQFF.

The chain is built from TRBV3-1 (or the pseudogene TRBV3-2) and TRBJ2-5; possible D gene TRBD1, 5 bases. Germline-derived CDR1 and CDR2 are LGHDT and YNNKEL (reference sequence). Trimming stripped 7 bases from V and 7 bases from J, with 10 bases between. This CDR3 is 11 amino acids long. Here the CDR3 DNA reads TGTGCCAGCATCTACCAGGGGACCCAGTACTTC. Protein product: CASIYQGTQYF.

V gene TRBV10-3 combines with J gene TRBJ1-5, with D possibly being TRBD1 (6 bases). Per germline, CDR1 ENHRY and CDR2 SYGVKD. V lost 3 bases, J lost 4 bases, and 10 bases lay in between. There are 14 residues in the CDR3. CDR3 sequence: CAISDVRGNQPQHF. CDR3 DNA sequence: TGTGCCATCAGTGATGTGAGGGGGAATCAGCCCCAGCATTTT.

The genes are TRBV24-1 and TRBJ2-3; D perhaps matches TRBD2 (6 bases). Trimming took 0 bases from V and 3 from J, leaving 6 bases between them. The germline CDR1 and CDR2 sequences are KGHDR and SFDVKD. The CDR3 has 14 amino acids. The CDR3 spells CATSDLRETDTQYF. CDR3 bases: TGTGCCACCAGTGATTTGCGGGAGACAGATACGCAGTATTTT.

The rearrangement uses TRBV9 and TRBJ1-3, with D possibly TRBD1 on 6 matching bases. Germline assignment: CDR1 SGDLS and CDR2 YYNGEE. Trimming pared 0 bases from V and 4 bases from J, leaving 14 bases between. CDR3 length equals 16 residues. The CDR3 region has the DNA TGTGCCAGCAGCGTAGTCCCCCCAGGGGAAGGAAACACCATATATTTT. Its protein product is CASSVVPPGEGNTIYF.

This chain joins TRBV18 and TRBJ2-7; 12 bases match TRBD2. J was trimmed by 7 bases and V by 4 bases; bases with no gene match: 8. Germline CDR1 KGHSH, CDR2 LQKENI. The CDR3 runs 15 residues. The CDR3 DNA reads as TGTGCCAGCTCACAGAAACTAGCGGGGGGCGGTGAGCAGTACTTC. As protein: CASSQKLAGGGEQYF.

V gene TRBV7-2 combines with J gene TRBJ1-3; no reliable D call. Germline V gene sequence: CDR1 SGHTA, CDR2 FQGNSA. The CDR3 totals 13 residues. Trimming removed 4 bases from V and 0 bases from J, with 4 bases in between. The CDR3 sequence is CASSYNSGNTIYF. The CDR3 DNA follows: TGTGCCAGCAGCTATAACTCTGGAAACACCATATATTTT.

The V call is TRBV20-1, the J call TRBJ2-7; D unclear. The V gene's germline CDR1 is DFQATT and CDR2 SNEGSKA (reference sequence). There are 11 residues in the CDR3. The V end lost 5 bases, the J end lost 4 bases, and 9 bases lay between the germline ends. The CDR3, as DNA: TGCAGTGCTCCACGGTCGTACGAGCAGTACTTC. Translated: CSAPRSYEQYF.

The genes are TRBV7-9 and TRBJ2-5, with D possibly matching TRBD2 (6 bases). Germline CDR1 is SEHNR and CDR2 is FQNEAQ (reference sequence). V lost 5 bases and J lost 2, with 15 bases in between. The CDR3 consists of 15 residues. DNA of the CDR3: TGTGCCAGCAGCATCCGGACGGGGGTTCAAGAGACCCAGTACTTC. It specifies CASSIRTGVQETQYF.

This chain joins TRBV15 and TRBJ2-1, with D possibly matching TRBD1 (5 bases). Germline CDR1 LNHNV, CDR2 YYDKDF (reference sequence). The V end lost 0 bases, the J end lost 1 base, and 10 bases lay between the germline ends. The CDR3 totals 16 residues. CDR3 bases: TGTGCCACCAGCAGAGATTGGGGCCTATCCTACAATGAGCAGTTCTTC. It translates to CATSRDWGLSYNEQFF.

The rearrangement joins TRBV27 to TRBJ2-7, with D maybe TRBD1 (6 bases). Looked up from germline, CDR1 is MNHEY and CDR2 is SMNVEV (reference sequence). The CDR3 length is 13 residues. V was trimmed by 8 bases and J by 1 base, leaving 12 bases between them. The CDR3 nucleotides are TGTGCCAGCTCCAGGCAGGGGTCCTACGAGCAGTACTTC. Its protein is CASSRQGSYEQYF.

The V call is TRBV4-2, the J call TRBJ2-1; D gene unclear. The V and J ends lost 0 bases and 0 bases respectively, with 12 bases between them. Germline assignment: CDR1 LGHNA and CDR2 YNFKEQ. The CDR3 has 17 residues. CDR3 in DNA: TGTGCCAGCAGCCAAGATTCAGAGAGGAGCTCCTACAATGAGCAGTTCTTC. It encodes CASSQDSERSSYNEQFF.

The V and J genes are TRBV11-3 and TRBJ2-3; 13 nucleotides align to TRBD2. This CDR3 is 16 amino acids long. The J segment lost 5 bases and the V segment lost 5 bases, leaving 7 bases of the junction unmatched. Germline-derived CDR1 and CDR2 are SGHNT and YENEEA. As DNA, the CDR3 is TGTGCCAGCAGCCCTGGGACTAGCGGGATGAAAGATACGCAGTATTTT. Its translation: CASSPGTSGMKDTQYF.